These 7 T cell receptor beta chains share one sample of origin, sequenced in a study of cytomegalovirus exposure and HLA in healthy donors. Primers for the PCR totalled 60 Vbeta and 13 Jbeta. The protocol was immunoSEQ multiplex PCR, while the TCRdb copy is restricted to in-frame clones and leaves out a portion. The sample carries over 150,000 clones, about 75% recorded once. The sequencing sample was made of PBMCs. The receptors come from a male donor in good health and CMV-seropositive.

The V call is TRBV18, the J call TRBJ2-1; TRBD2 might be the D (6 bases). CDR1 is KGHSH, CDR2 LQKENI, per germline. This CDR3 is built from 16 residues. Trimming left V 3 bases short and J 7 bases short, with 19 bases between. CDR3 sequence reads: CASSPVKGRYANEQFF. The CDR3 DNA sequence: TGTGCCAGCTCACCGGTTAAGGGGAGGTATGCGAATGAGCAGTTCTTC.

This chain uses TRBV5-1 with TRBJ2-3; 7 nucleotides align to TRBD2. This CDR3 region has 17 residues. V lost 4 bases, J lost 2 bases, and 13 bases stayed unmatched. Germline V gene sequence: CDR1 SGHRS, CDR2 YFSETQ. The CDR3 loop reads CASSRPSSGYITDTQYF. The CDR3 DNA sequence: TGCGCCAGCAGCCGTCCGTCTAGCGGTTATATCACAGATACGCAGTATTTT.

J is TRBJ2-1 and V is TRBV2; D is uncertain. The CDR3 contains 13 residues. CDR1 and CDR2 from the germline V gene are SNHLY and FYNNEI. Trimming took 8 bases from V and 0 from J, leaving 8 bases between them. The CDR3 spells CASWAFSYNEQFF. The CDR3 nucleotides read TGTGCCAGCTGGGCTTTCTCCTACAATGAGCAGTTCTTC.

About this clone itself: The junction departs from germline at one end; a sequencing error may be responsible. J is TRBJ1-2 and V is TRBV18; D remains unclear. Germline V gene sequence: CDR1 KGHSH, CDR2 LQKENI. The CDR3 loop spans 12 amino acids. CDR3: CASSSGVPWYAF. As DNA, the CDR3 is TGTGCCAGCTCGTCCGGGGTCCCGTGGTACGCCTTC.

The count of this clone is one. The chain employs TRBV18 and TRBJ2-5, with D possibly TRBD2 on 5 matching bases. V was cut by 4 bases and J by 7 bases, with 16 bases left in between. The CDR3 has 14 amino acids. Germline CDR1 and CDR2: KGHSH and LQKENI. The CDR3 protein is CASSHLARNGTQYF. The CDR3 coding sequence is TGTGCCAGCTCACATCTAGCACGGAACGGGACCCAGTACTTC.

The chain combines TRBV10-3 with TRBJ2-5, with TRBD1 matching over 9 bases. There are 13 residues in the CDR3. Germline V gene lookup returns CDR1 ENHRY and CDR2 SYGVKD. V gave up 5 bases and J gave up 5 bases; unmatched junction bases: 3. Here the CDR3 reads CAISSTGGETQYF. The CDR3 coding sequence is TGTGCCATCAGTTCGACAGGGGGTGAGACCCAGTACTTC.

J is TRBJ2-3 and V is TRBV7-6; 10 bases match TRBD2. Germline CDR1 reads SGHVS; CDR2 reads FNYEAQ. V trimming: 6 bases; J trimming: 3 bases; junction bases outside the gene matches: 9. The CDR3 is made up of 16 amino acids. CDR3 region: CASSPISGGTTDTQYF. The CDR3 bases are TGTGCCAGCAGTCCTATTAGCGGGGGGACTACAGATACGCAGTATTTT.